The 20 T cell receptor beta chains listed next were all sequenced from one sample in a study of cytomegalovirus exposure and HLA in healthy donors. PCR used 60 Vbeta primers and 13 Jbeta primers. TCRdb's table, derived via immunoSEQ multiplex PCR, lists solely in-frame clones and lacks some. Here the sample spans 100,000 to 150,000 clones, roughly 18% being singletons. The sample taken for sequencing was PBMCs. Every receptor here comes from a female donor in good health and CMV-seropositive.

The rearrangement links TRBV2 to TRBJ1-2; D perhaps matches TRBD1 (5 bases). CDR3 length: 15 amino acids. The V gene lost 2 bases and the J gene lost 5 bases, with 15 bases spanning the gap. The germline gives CDR1 SNHLY, CDR2 FYNNEI. CDR3 loop: CASSEQGKGGYGYTF. CDR3 bases: TGTGCCAGCAGTGAACAGGGAAAGGGAGGGTATGGCTACACCTTC.

This clone was detected a few times. The CDR3 sequence is CAVGTANYNEQFF. In nucleotides, the CDR3 is TGTGCCGTAGGGACAGCTAACTACAATGAGCAGTTCTTC. This chain uses TRBV10-3 with TRBJ2-1; 7 bases agree with TRBD1. This CDR3 is 13 amino acids long. Trimming cost V 11 bases and J 3 bases; bases outside gene matches: 7. From germline, CDR1 is ENHRY and CDR2 SYGVKD.

The chain combines TRBV10-3 with TRBJ2-3, with 7 bases lining up with TRBD2. The CDR3 spans 16 residues. Per germline, CDR1 ENHRY and CDR2 SYGVKD. V lost 9 bases, J lost 0 bases, and 12 bases stayed unmatched. CDR3 nucleotide sequence: TGTGCCATAACTGCTCAGGCTAGCGGTAGCACAGATACGCAGTATTTT. As protein: CAITAQASGSTDTQYF.

This clone has more than one count but fewer than ten. The chain uses TRBV5-4 and TRBJ2-6; no definite D call. The V end lost 1 base, the J end lost 0 bases, and 8 bases lay between the germline ends. The CDR3 runs to 16 residues. The germline V gene encodes CDR1 SGHNT and CDR2 YYREEE (reference sequence). The CDR3 region has the DNA TGTGCCAGCAGCTTGCAACGCGACTCTGGGGCCAACGTCCTGACTTTC. This translates into CASSLQRDSGANVLTF.

The chain joins TRBV29-1 to TRBJ1-4; D may be TRBD1 (5 bases). Germline V lookup: CDR1 SQVTM, CDR2 ANQGSEA. The CDR3 totals 13 residues. Trimming pared 6 bases from V and 11 bases from J, leaving 19 bases between. The CDR3 nucleotides read TGCAGCGTCCGGATATGGGGGGTGAGGAAACTGTTTTTT. Encoded protein: CSVRIWGVRKLFF.

This clone was seen more than once but under ten times. The CDR3 is CASNPGQGGYGYTF. The CDR3 region has the DNA TGTGCCAGCAATCCGGGACAGGGGGGCTATGGCTACACCTTC. This chain links TRBV2 with TRBJ1-2; 11 bases fit TRBD1. V lost 7 bases and J lost 4; bases outside the gene matches: 5. Germline values: CDR1 SNHLY, CDR2 FYNNEI. The CDR3 is 14 amino acids. The variable domain in full, with the rest retrieved from reference TRBV2 and TRBJ1-2, is EPEVTQTPSHQVTQMGQEVILRCVPISNHLYFYWYRQILGQKVEFLVSFYNNEISEKSEIFDDQFSVERPDGSNFTLKIRSTKLEDSAMYFCASNPGQGGYGYTFGSGTRLTVV.

The chain employs TRBV30 and TRBJ2-3, with TRBD1 identical over 8 bases. The CDR3 contains 16 residues. J lost 1 base, V lost 3 bases, and 9 bases had no gene match. Per germline, CDR1 GTSNPN and CDR2 SVGIG (reference sequence). In DNA, the CDR3 is TGTGCCTGGAGCCAAACCCCGGGACAGGGCACAGATACGCAGTATTTT. Translation gives CAWSQTPGQGTDTQYF.

This sequence joins TRBV7-4 and TRBJ2-3; 7 bases are a match to TRBD1. Trimming took 0 bases from V and 3 from J; bases not matched to a gene: 15. CDR1 is SGHVT, CDR2 SQSDAQ, per germline. The CDR3 has 19 amino acids. The DNA for the CDR3 is TGTGCCAGCAGCTTAGCGCTACGTGAGGTAGGGGGCCATACAGATACGCAGTATTTT. Translation: CASSLALREVGGHTDTQYF.

The chain joins TRBV13 to TRBJ1-1; D perhaps matches TRBD1 (5 bases). The V and J ends lost 6 bases and 0 bases respectively, with 14 bases between them. CDR1 and CDR2 from the germline V gene are PRHDT and FYEKMQ (reference sequence). The CDR3 length is 15 residues. CDR3 nucleotide sequence: TGTGCCAGCAGGGTCCGGGGGGGTATGAACACTGAAGCTTTCTTT. It yields the protein CASRVRGGMNTEAFF. Full variable domain (outside the CDR3, taken from reference TRBV13 and TRBJ1-1): AAGVIQSPRHLIKEKRETATLKCYPIPRHDTVYWYQQGPGQDPQFLISFYEKMQSDKGSIPDRFSAQQFSDYHSELNMSSLELGDSALYFCASRVRGGMNTEAFFGQGTRLTVV.

This clone was seen only a few times. The CDR3 loop reads CASSPGGDLSGEQYF. CDR3 bases: TGTGCCAGCAGCCCTGGTGGGGACTTGTCAGGCGAGCAGTACTTC. The V gene is TRBV28, the J gene TRBJ2-7; maybe TRBD2 (6 bases). The V and J ends lost 6 bases and 6 bases respectively, with 21 bases between them. This CDR3 contains 15 residues. Germline CDR1 and CDR2: MDHEN and SYDVKM. Looking up the rest from reference TRBV28 and TRBJ2-7 gives the full variable domain: DVKVTQSSRYLVKRTGEKVFLECVQDMDHENMFWYRQDPGLGLRLIYFSYDVKMKEKGDIPEGYSVSREKKERFSLILESASTNQTSMYLCASSPGGDLSGEQYFGPGTRLTVT.

This chain links TRBV4-3 with TRBJ1-5, with D perhaps TRBD1 (5 bases). The V gene lost 4 bases and the J gene lost 6 bases, with 19 bases spanning the gap. This CDR3 is built from 16 residues. Germline V gives CDR1 LGHNA, CDR2 YSLEER. CDR3 in DNA: TGCGCCAGCAGCCCAGGTTACTCCGGGGGGTTTCAGCCCCAGCATTTT. Translated, it gives CASSPGYSGGFQPQHF.

This clone was seen only a few times. The J gene is TRBJ2-7, the V gene TRBV7-2; TRBD2 is a possible D gene (6 bases). The CDR3 loop spans 14 amino acids. V lost 1 base to trimming and J lost 3 bases, with 10 bases between them. Germline-derived CDR1 and CDR2 are SGHTA and FQGNSA. The CDR3 nucleotides are TGTGCCAGCAGCTTAGGTTGGAGGGGCTACGAGCAGTACTTC. Translating it yields CASSLGWRGYEQYF.

V and J are TRBV5-6 and TRBJ2-7; 7 bases line up with TRBD1. This CDR3 contains 13 residues. Germline CDR1 and CDR2: SGHDT and YYEEEE. V lost 4 bases to trimming and J lost 2 bases; unmatched junction nucleotides: 3. The CDR3 bases are TGTGCCAGCAGCCCGGGGACAGCCTACGAGCAGTACTTC. This gives the protein CASSPGTAYEQYF.

V and J are TRBV27 and TRBJ2-1, with 8 nucleotides matching TRBD2. Germline V gene lookup returns CDR1 MNHEY and CDR2 SMNVEV (reference sequence). With V trimmed by 6 bases and J by 7 bases, 8 bases remained unmatched. The CDR3 is made up of 14 amino acids. The CDR3 here is CASRLAGPGNEQFF. The CDR3 nucleotides are TGTGCCAGCAGGCTAGCGGGTCCCGGGAATGAGCAGTTCTTC.

This clone was found a few times. The genes are TRBV6-5 and TRBJ2-7; 8 bases agree with TRBD1. The ends lost 6 bases at V and 3 bases at J; junction bases unmatched: 10. The CDR3 runs to 15 residues. Germline V gene sequence: CDR1 MNHEY, CDR2 SVGAGI. CDR3 coding DNA: TGTGCCAGCAGCCAAAGGAACAGGGGGATCTACGAGCAGTACTTC. Translated: CASSQRNRGIYEQYF.

This chain uses TRBV5-1 with TRBJ1-3; 9 positions match TRBD1. The germline V gene encodes CDR1 SGHRS and CDR2 YFSETQ. The CDR3 contains 15 residues. V trimming: 3 bases; J trimming: 3 bases; junction bases outside the gene matches: 4. The CDR3 sequence: CASSWGQGSGNTIYF. CDR3 bases: TGCGCCAGCAGCTGGGGACAGGGTAGTGGAAACACCATATATTTT.

This clone has more than one count but fewer than ten. The V gene is TRBV5-4, the J gene TRBJ1-1; TRBD1 might be the D (5 bases). The V gene's germline CDR1 is SGHNT and CDR2 YYREEE (reference sequence). V was pared by 0 bases and J by 6 bases, with 18 bases between. CDR3 length: 16 amino acids. CDR3 amino acids: CASSLDGAVRGSEAFF. As DNA, the CDR3 is TGTGCCAGCAGCTTGGATGGGGCAGTGCGAGGCTCTGAAGCTTTCTTT. Variable domain in full (rest from reference TRBV5-4 and TRBJ1-1): ETGVTQSPTHLIKTRGQQVTLRCSSQSGHNTVSWYQQALGQGPQFIFQYYREEENGRGNFPPRFSGLQFPNYSSELNVNALELDDSALYLCASSLDGAVRGSEAFFGQGTRLTVV.

V usage is TRBV5-1 and J usage is TRBJ2-1, with TRBD2 matching over 11 bases. The CDR3 is 14 amino acids. Germline V gene sequence: CDR1 SGHRS, CDR2 YFSETQ. Trimming removed 4 bases from V and 5 bases from J; junction bases left unmatched: 2. CDR3 in DNA: TGCGCCAGCAGCCAGACTAGCGGGGACAATGAGCAGTTCTTC. It translates to CASSQTSGDNEQFF.

The CDR3 nucleotides are TGTGCCACCAGGAGGGACAGCGAAGAGACCCAGTACTTC. It is translated as CATRRDSEETQYF. The chain uses TRBV27 and TRBJ2-5, with D possibly being TRBD1 (7 bases). V lost 10 bases and J 3 bases, leaving 15 bases between the germline ends. CDR3 length equals 13 residues. CDR1 is MNHEY and CDR2 is SMNVEV in the germline V gene (reference sequence).

This clone was counted a few times. The J gene is TRBJ1-5, the V gene TRBV18; D is uncertain. Trimming took off 5 bases at V and 2 bases at J, with 4 bases between the two ends. The CDR3 is 12 amino acids. Germline CDR1 is KGHSH and CDR2 is LQKENI. This CDR3 reads CASSAGNQPQHF. For the CDR3, the DNA is TGTGCCAGCTCAGCGGGCAATCAGCCCCAGCATTTT.